This TCR beta chain appears in the sequencing data of a study of cytomegalovirus exposure and HLA in healthy donors. CDR1 and CDR2 (germline): SGHVS, FNYEAQ. The length of the CDR3 is 15 residues. The germline V and J ends were trimmed by 2 bases and 0 bases, with 8 bases remaining between them. The primer mix had 60 Vbeta and 13 Jbeta primers. TCRdb's table, derived via immunoSEQ multiplex PCR, lists solely in-frame clones and lacks some. Of more than 85,000 clones listed, approximately 70% are singletons. Study-wide points: Some V segments (TRBV6-2 and TRBV6-3 among them) were excluded as indistinguishable.

Of note for this clone: Its antigen remains unknown.

This receptor was obtained from a woman under 30 in good health and CMV-seropositive. The specimen sequenced was PBMCs. The genes are TRBV7-6 and TRBJ1-3; D unresolved. CDR3 amino acids: CASSLQISSGNTIYF. The CDR3 region has the DNA TGTGCCAGCAGCTTACAGATTTCCTCTGGAAACACCATATATTTT.